The rows below give T cell receptor beta chains drawn from one sample of a study of blood T cells in healthy people across ages. TCRdb re-called the 5' RACE reads with MiXCR, one entry per CDR3 protein. The sample carries hundreds of thousands of distinct CDR3 sequences, more than 55% recorded once. The sequenced sample consisted of blood. Receptor source: a man aged 35 to 55 in good health. CDR3s include the opening cysteine and the closing phenylalanine or tryptophan. The D gene is left open where the match is weak. Clone size is not always given. Where it is, it says once, few, many or a class for expanded clones.

j_gene | abundance | v_gene | d_gene | CDR3nt | CDR3aa
TRBJ2-1 | . | TRBV28 | . | TGTGCCAGCAGAACTAATACCAATGAGCAGTTCTTC | CASRTNTNEQFF
TRBJ1-5 | . | TRBV20-1 | TRBD1 | TGCAGTGCTAGGACTACATACGGGACAGACATTAGAGCGCAGCATTTT | CSARTTYGTDIRAQHF
TRBJ2-1 | . | TRBV12-3/TRBV12-4 | TRBD2 | TGTGCCAGCAGTCCGAACCTACTAGCGCCTTACAATGAGCAGTTCTTC | CASSPNLLAPYNEQFF
TRBJ2-6 | many | TRBV7-9 | . | TGTGCCAGCAGTTTCGTAGGTTCAGGGGCCAACGTCCTGACTTTC | CASSFVGSGANVLTF
TRBJ2-1 | . | TRBV12-3/TRBV12-4 | . | TGTGCCAGCACTCAGGACTCCGGGGATGAGCAGTTCTTC | CASTQDSGDEQFF
TRBJ2-1 | . | TRBV28 | . | TGTGCCAGCAGTCCACCCGGCTTCAATGAGCAGTTCTTC | CASSPPGFNEQFF
TRBJ2-4 | . | TRBV9 | TRBD1 | TGTGCCAGCAGCGTAGGGGGACAGGGGCTGGGGGACATTCAGTACTTC | CASSVGGQGLGDIQYF
TRBJ1-2 | . | TRBV30 | . | TGTGCCCGGAAGGGTTCTGGCGGCTACACCTTC | CARKGSGGYTF
TRBJ2-1 | . | TRBV15 | . | TGTGCCACCGGAAACTATGAGCAGTTCTTC | CATGNYEQFF
TRBJ2-5 | . | TRBV6-1 | . | TGTGCCAGCAGTGTGACGGGGGAGACCCAGTACTTC | CASSVTGETQYF
TRBJ2-3 | . | TRBV12-3/TRBV12-4 | . | TGTGCCAGCAGTTTAGTGGACTTCGGCGCAGATACGCAGTATTTT | CASSLVDFGADTQYF
TRBJ2-3 | . | TRBV5-1 | . | TGCGCCAGCAGCTTCGGAGGGTCAGATACGCAGTATTTT | CASSFGGSDTQYF
TRBJ2-3 | . | TRBV28 | . | TGTGCCAGCACGAGCGGTGAGAACACAGATACGCAGTATTTT | CASTSGENTDTQYF
TRBJ2-5 | many | TRBV20-1 | TRBD1 | TGCAGTGCTAGGGAGGACAGGCCAAGGGAGACCCAGTACTTC | CSAREDRPRETQYF
TRBJ2-4 | few | TRBV5-1 | . | TGCGCCAGCAGCTTGGGACTATACCGGGGGAAGGCCAAAAACATTCAGTACTTC | CASSLGLYRGKAKNIQYF
TRBJ2-7 | . | TRBV10-3 | . | TGTGCCGCTCGGGGCCAGGATGCCTACGAGCAGTACTTC | CAARGQDAYEQYF
TRBJ2-5 | medium-sized | TRBV5-1 | . | TGCGCCAGCAGCGCGAGTCGAGAGACCCAGTACTTC | CASSASRETQYF
TRBJ2-1 | few | TRBV12-3/TRBV12-4 | TRBD2 | TGTGCCAGCAGTTTAGGGACTAGCGGGGGCATTTATGAGCAGTTCTTC | CASSLGTSGGIYEQFF
TRBJ1-5 | . | TRBV6-1 | . | TGTGCCAGCAGTCAAGAGCGTTGGCGCAATCAGCCCCAGCATTTT | CASSQERWRNQPQHF